Listed below are T cell receptor beta chains from one sample, sequenced in a study of T-cell reconstitution after alpha-beta-depleted transplantation in children. TCRdb re-called the PCR reads with MiXCR, one entry per CDR3 protein. The table includes about 460,000 distinct CDR3 sequences, around an eighth detected once. The sequencing here drew on PBMCs from the stem cell graft donor, taken from the stem cell graft. The receptor set was obtained from a human donor who donated a stem cell graft to a child with combined immunodeficiency. Each CDR3 is given with its conserved first and last residue. D genes are given only for firm matches. Clone size, where shown, is once, few, many, or a class for clones that have expanded.

D gene	V gene	J gene	CDR3 length	clone size	CDR3 DNA	CDR3 protein
TRBD2	TRBV7-3	TRBJ2-1	14	few	TGTGCCAGCAGCTCCCAGCGGGGGAACAATGAGCAGTTCTTC	CASSSQRGNNEQFF
-	TRBV5-1	TRBJ2-7	14	-	TGCGCCAGCAGCCCACAGGGAATTACCTACGAGCAGTACTTC	CASSPQGITYEQYF
-	TRBV20-1	TRBJ1-2	12	-	TGCAGTGCGGAACAGGCGTTCGGCGGCTACACCTTC	CSAEQAFGGYTF
-	TRBV12-3/TRBV12-4	TRBJ1-6	16	-	TGTGCCAGCAGCACCTCCAGGGTGGCCCTAAATTCACCCCTCCACTTT	CASSTSRVALNSPLHF
-	TRBV6-2/TRBV6-3	TRBJ1-1	14	many	TGTGCCAGCAGTTACTCGACAGAGGGCACTGAAGCTTTCTTT	CASSYSTEGTEAFF
-	TRBV9	TRBJ2-1	15	many	TGTGCCAGCAGCGTTTACACCGGGCCTATGGGGGAGCAGTTCTTC	CASSVYTGPMGEQFF
TRBD1	TRBV29-1	TRBJ2-5	14	many	TGCAGCGTTGAGGACAGGGGGCGCCGGGAGACCCAGTACTTC	CSVEDRGRRETQYF
-	TRBV7-9	TRBJ1-5	13	few	TGTGCCAGCAGCTTAGCGCGAGACAGCCCCCAGCATTTT	CASSLARDSPQHF
-	TRBV30	TRBJ2-4	11	few	TGTGCCTACGCGTACGTAAACATTCAGTACTTC	CAYAYVNIQYF
-	TRBV3-1	TRBJ2-5	13	few	TGTGCCAGCAGCCAAGAAGGTGTGGGTGTAACTTGTTTC	CASSQEGVGVTCF
-	TRBV24-1	TRBJ1-5	15	-	TGTGCCACCGAGAGACCGGGGACGAGCAATCAGCCCCAGCATTTT	CATERPGTSNQPQHF
-	TRBV5-1	TRBJ1-1	14	-	TGCGCCAGCAGCTTAACCAGGGGCGGCTCTGAAGCTTTCTTT	CASSLTRGGSEAFF
-	TRBV7-9	TRBJ2-1	12	few	TGTGCCAGCAGTCCTGCTGGACAGGAGCAGTTCTTC	CASSPAGQEQFF
TRBD2	TRBV4-1	TRBJ2-7	15	few	TGCGCCAGCAGCCAAGTACTAGCGGGCTACTACGAGCAGTACTTC	CASSQVLAGYYEQYF
-	TRBV25-1	TRBJ2-6	15	many	TGTGCCAGCAGTGACACAGGCTCTGGGGCCAACGTCCTGACTTTC	CASSDTGSGANVLTF
-	TRBV6-5	TRBJ2-7	16	-	TGTGCCAGCAGTTACGTGACGGTGGCGGGGAGCGACGAGCAGTACTTC	CASSYVTVAGSDEQYF
-	TRBV6-5	TRBJ1-6	14	-	TGTGCCAGCAGTTACTCGAGCCCAAATTCACCCCTCCACTTT	CASSYSSPNSPLHF
-	TRBV11-2	TRBJ1-3	18	-	TGTGCCAGCAGCTTAGTCCCGGGCCACTCAGCAACGAGAAACACCATATATTTT	CASSLVPGHSATRNTIYF
-	TRBV6-5	TRBJ2-7	14	few	TGTGCCAGCAGTTACTGGGGTGAAGACTACGAGCAGTACTTC	CASSYWGEDYEQYF
-	TRBV7-2	TRBJ2-4	16	many	TGTGCCAGCAGCTCCGGGACACTTCTAGCCAAAAACATTCAGTACTTC	CASSSGTLLAKNIQYF
TRBD1	TRBV12-3/TRBV12-4	TRBJ2-7	13	many	TGTGCCAGCAGTTTACAGGGGGCCTACGAGCAGTACTTC	CASSLQGAYEQYF
-	TRBV7-3	TRBJ1-1	15	-	TGTGCCAGCAGCTTGGGGGGCACCCCAAACACTGAAGCTTTCTTT	CASSLGGTPNTEAFF
-	TRBV20-1	TRBJ2-1	16	few	TGCAGTGCTAGGCGGGTAGCGGCTGTTCTTTACAATGAGCAGTTCTTC	CSARRVAAVLYNEQFF
-	TRBV12-3/TRBV12-4	TRBJ2-2	15	many	TGTGCCAGCAGTTCCCTGGGGGCCTACACCGGGGAGCTGTTTTTT	CASSSLGAYTGELFF
-	TRBV30	TRBJ2-1	15	-	TGTGCCTGGAGTGTAGAACCACAGGCCCACAATGAGCAGTTCTTC	CAWSVEPQAHNEQFF
TRBD1	TRBV12-3/TRBV12-4	TRBJ1-2	15	-	TGTGCCAGCAGTTCCACAGGGGGTTTGGCGTATGGCTACACCTTC	CASSSTGGLAYGYTF
-	TRBV4-2	TRBJ2-7	13	-	TGTGCCATGAGCCCCGGGCTCTTCTGCGAGCAGTACTTC	CAMSPGLFCEQYF
-	TRBV11-1	TRBJ2-3	14	-	TGTGCCAGCAGCTTAGCGCATCGGGTGGGGGAGCAGTATTTT	CASSLAHRVGEQYF
TRBD1	TRBV7-2	TRBJ2-7	15	few	TGTGCCAGCAGCTTAGTGGGACAGAGCTCCTACGAGCAGTACTTC	CASSLVGQSSYEQYF
TRBD1	TRBV20-1	TRBJ1-5	16	few	TGCAGTGCTAGAAACGACAGGGGGCTTCGGGATCAGCCCCAGCATTTT	CSARNDRGLRDQPQHF
-	TRBV4-3	TRBJ1-2	15	many	TGCGCCAGCAGCCAATACAGACAGGTCGTCAAGGGCTACACCTTC	CASSQYRQVVKGYTF
TRBD2	TRBV12-3/TRBV12-4	TRBJ2-7	15	many	TGTGCCAGCAGTATAGGACTAGCGGGAAGGCACGAGCAGTACTTC	CASSIGLAGRHEQYF
-	TRBV4-3	TRBJ2-1	17	few	TGCGCCAGCAGCGCGGCCCCTAGCGATGCCGCACCGAATGAGCAGTTCTTC	CASSAAPSDAAPNEQFF
-	TRBV12-3/TRBV12-4	TRBJ1-2	14	-	TGTGCCAGCAGTTTAAGTGGTCTAAGCTATGGCTACACCTTC	CASSLSGLSYGYTF
-	TRBV20-1	TRBJ2-5	17	-	TGCAGTGCTAGAGATTCCCGATCAGGGGATATAAGTGAGACCCAGTACTTC	CSARDSRSGDISETQYF
-	TRBV18	TRBJ1-6	16	few	TGTGCCAGCTCCTCGGACGTCTCTGGCGGGGGATCACCCCTCCACTTT	CASSSDVSGGGSPLHF
-	TRBV28	TRBJ2-7	13	many	TGTGCCAGCAGACGCTTATCAGGGCACGAGCAGTACTTC	CASRRLSGHEQYF
-	TRBV20-1	TRBJ1-4	12	-	TGCAGTGTTTACCCGGGGGAGGAAAAACTGTTTTTT	CSVYPGEEKLFF
-	TRBV7-6	TRBJ1-3	13	-	TGTGCCAGCAGCTTAACCGAGGGAAACACCATATATTTT	CASSLTEGNTIYF
-	TRBV20-1	TRBJ2-3	15	many	TGCAGTGCTAGTCCCCGACTAGTTGGGGCAGATACGCAGTATTTT	CSASPRLVGADTQYF
-	TRBV28	TRBJ2-5	14	-	TGTGCCAGCAGTTTAATATCAGGGCCAGAGACCCAGTACTTC	CASSLISGPETQYF
-	TRBV2	TRBJ2-7	15	-	TGTGCCAGCAGAGAGCATGAGGGACCGCCCTACGAGCAGTACTTC	CASREHEGPPYEQYF
-	TRBV4-3	TRBJ1-1	13	-	TGCGCCAGCAGCCAAATAGGAGGGACTGAAGCTTTCTTT	CASSQIGGTEAFF
TRBD1	TRBV29-1	TRBJ2-7	13	-	TGCAGCGTTGAGGACAGGGGCTCCTACGAGCAGTACTTC	CSVEDRGSYEQYF
TRBD1	TRBV7-6	TRBJ1-2	18	few	TGTGCCAGCAGCTTAGTACCAGGGGGTGAGGTGGTCCTATATGGCTACACCTTC	CASSLVPGGEVVLYGYTF
-	TRBV24-1	TRBJ2-2	16	many	TGTGCCACCAGTGATCCGTGGGCCGGTAACACCGGGGAGCTGTTTTTT	CATSDPWAGNTGELFF
-	TRBV7-2	TRBJ2-2	14	-	TGTGCCAGCAGCTTGCGAGGGACTACCGGGGAGCTGTTTTTT	CASSLRGTTGELFF
TRBD1	TRBV2	TRBJ2-4	16	many	TGTGCCAGCACCCTGGACAGGTCGAGGGCCAAAAACATTCAGTACTTC	CASTLDRSRAKNIQYF
-	TRBV5-1	TRBJ2-7	15	few	TGCGCCAGCAGTCCCGGACTGGGAGGTACGGGCGAGCAGTACTTC	CASSPGLGGTGEQYF
TRBD2	TRBV7-2	TRBJ2-7	15	few	TGTGCCAGCAGCTTAGGTCTAGCGGGAGAATACGAGCAGTACTTC	CASSLGLAGEYEQYF
TRBD2	TRBV20-1	TRBJ2-1	17	-	TGCAGTGCTCAACCGACTAGCGGGAGGAGCTCCTACAATGAGCAGTTCTTC	CSAQPTSGRSSYNEQFF
-	TRBV18	TRBJ2-7	14	-	TGTGCCAGCTCACCGGGACTCGGCCTCTACGAGCAGTACTTC	CASSPGLGLYEQYF